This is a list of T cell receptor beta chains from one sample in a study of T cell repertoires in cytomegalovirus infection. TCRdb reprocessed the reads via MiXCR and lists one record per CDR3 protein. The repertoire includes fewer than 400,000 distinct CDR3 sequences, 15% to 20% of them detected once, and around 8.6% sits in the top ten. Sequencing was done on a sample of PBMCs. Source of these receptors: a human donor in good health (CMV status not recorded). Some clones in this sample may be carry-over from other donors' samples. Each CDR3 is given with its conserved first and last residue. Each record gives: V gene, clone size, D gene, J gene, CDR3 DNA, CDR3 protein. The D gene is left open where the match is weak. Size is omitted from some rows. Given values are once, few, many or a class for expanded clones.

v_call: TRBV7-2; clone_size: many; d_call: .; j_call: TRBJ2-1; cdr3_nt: TGTGCCAGCAGCTCGGGGAGCACCAGGGGACTGTTCTTC; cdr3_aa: CASSSGSTRGLFF
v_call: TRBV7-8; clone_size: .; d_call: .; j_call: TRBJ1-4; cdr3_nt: TGTGCCAGCAGCCCCAGACCCGCCACGAACGAAAAACTGTTTTTT; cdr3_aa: CASSPRPATNEKLFF
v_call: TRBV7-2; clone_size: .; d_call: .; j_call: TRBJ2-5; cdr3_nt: TGTGCCAGCGCATGGGGGCGGTCGTACCAAGAGACCCAGTACTTC; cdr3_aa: CASAWGRSYQETQYF
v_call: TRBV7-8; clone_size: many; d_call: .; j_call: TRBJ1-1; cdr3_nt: TGTGCCAGCAGCTTGTCGCAGGAGTACACTGAAGCTTTCTTT; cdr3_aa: CASSLSQEYTEAFF
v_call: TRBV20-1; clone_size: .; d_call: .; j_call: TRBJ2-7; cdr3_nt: TGCAGTGCTAGAGACCTCGGGCGGGGTAGCTACGAGCAGTACTTC; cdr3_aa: CSARDLGRGSYEQYF
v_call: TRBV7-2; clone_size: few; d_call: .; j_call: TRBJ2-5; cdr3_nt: TGTGCCAGCAGAAAGAGGGGCAGGGAGGAGACCCAGTACTTC; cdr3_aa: CASRKRGREETQYF
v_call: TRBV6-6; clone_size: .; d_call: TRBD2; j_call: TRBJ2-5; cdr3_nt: TGTGCCAGCAGCCCCCCCGGGAGGGAGACCCAGTACTTC; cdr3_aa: CASSPPGRETQYF
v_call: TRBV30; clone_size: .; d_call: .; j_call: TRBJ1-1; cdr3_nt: TGTGCCTGGATAGGAGGTAACATGAACACTGAAGCTTTCTTT; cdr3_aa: CAWIGGNMNTEAFF
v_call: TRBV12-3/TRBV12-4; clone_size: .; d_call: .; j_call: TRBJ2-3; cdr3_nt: TGTGCCAGCAACCAGGGTGCTGGTACGCAGTATTTT; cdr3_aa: CASNQGAGTQYF
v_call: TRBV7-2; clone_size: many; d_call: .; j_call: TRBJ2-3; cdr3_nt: TGTGCCAGCAGCTTAGGCGCACCGAGCACAGATACGCAGTATTTT; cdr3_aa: CASSLGAPSTDTQYF
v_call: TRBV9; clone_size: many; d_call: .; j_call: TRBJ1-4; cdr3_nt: TGTGCCAGCAGCGAACAGGCGGGGGAAAAACTGTTTTTT; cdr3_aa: CASSEQAGEKLFF
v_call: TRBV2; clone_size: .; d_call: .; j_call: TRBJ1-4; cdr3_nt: TGTGCCAGCAGGGACTCCCCTGATGAAAAACTGTTTTTT; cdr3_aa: CASRDSPDEKLFF
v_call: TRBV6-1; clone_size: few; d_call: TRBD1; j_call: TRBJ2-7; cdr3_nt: TGTGCCAGTGTGGGGACAGACCTATACGAGCAGTACTTC; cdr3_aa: CASVGTDLYEQYF
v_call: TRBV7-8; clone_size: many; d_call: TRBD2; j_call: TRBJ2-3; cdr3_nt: TGTGCCAGCAGCTTAGGACTAGCGGGAGGATCAGATACGCAGTATTTT; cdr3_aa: CASSLGLAGGSDTQYF
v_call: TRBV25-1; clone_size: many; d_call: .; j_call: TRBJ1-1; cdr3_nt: TGTGCCAGCAGTGATCTTGGGGAGTCGGAAGCTTTCTTT; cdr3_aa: CASSDLGESEAFF
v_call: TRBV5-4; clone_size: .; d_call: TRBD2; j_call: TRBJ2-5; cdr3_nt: TGTGGCAGCAGCTTCGGAGGGCGGACTAGCGGGGGACAGACCCAGTACTTC; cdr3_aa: CGSSFGGRTSGGQTQYF
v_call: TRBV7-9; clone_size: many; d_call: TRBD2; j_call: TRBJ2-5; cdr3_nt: TGTGCCAGCAGCCCCTCTGGGGAGGGGACCCAGTACTTC; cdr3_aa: CASSPSGEGTQYF
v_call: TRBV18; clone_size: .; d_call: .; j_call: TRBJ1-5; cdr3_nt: TGTGCCAGCTCACCGGGCCAGCCCCAGCATTTT; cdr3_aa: CASSPGQPQHF
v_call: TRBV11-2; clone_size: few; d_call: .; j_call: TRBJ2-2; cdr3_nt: TGTGCCAGCAGCTCCTATAGGGGTGCCGGGGAGCTGTTTTTT; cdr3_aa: CASSSYRGAGELFF
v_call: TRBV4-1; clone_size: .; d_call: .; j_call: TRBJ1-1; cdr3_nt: TGCGCCAGCAGCCAAGATGGAGGCCTCCGGCCGCCGTCTACTGAAGCTTTCTTT; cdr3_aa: CASSQDGGLRPPSTEAFF
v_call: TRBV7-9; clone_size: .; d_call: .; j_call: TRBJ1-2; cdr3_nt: TGTGCCAGCAGCTTAGCGGCGGGGGCACAATATGGCTACACCTTC; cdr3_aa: CASSLAAGAQYGYTF
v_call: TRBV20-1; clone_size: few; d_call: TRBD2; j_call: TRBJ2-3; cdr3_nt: TGCAGTGCGCCGCGGGGGGCCAACACAGATACGCAGTATTTT; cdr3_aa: CSAPRGANTDTQYF
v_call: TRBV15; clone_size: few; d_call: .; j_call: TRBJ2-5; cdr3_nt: TGTGCCACCAGCGGCCAGGGAAGTTCGGAGACCCAGTACTTC; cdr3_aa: CATSGQGSSETQYF
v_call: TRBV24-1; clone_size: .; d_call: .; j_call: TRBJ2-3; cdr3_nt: TGTGCCACCAGTGATTTAGGCGGCAAGAACACAGATACGCAGTATTTT; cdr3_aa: CATSDLGGKNTDTQYF
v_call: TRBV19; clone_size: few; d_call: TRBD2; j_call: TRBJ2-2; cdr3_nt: TGTGCCACCTCACAAGGACTAGCGGCCACCGGGGAGCTGTTTTTT; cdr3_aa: CATSQGLAATGELFF
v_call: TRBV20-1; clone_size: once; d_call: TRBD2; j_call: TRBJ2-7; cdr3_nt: TGCAGTGCTAGAGAAGGCGGGGGGACCTACGAGCAGTACTTC; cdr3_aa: CSAREGGGTYEQYF
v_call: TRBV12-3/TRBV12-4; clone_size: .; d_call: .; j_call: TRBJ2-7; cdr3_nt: TGTGCCAGCAGTTGGCTAGTCCAGCCACCCGGCGAGCAGTACTTC; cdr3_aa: CASSWLVQPPGEQYF
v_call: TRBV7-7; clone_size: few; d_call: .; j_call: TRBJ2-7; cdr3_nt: TGTGCCAGCAGCTTAGCGCAATTCACCGAAGGGGACTACGAGCAGTACTTC; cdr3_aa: CASSLAQFTEGDYEQYF
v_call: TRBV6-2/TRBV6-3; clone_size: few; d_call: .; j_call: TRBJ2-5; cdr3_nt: TGTGCCAGCAGTTACACGCTGGGAGGAGAGACCCAGTACTTC; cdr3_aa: CASSYTLGGETQYF
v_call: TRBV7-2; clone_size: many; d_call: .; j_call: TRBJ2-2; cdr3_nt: TGTGCCAGCAGCTTGTTTCAGGCCGGGACCGGGTCTCGCACCGGGGAGCTGTTTTTT; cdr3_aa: CASSLFQAGTGSRTGELFF
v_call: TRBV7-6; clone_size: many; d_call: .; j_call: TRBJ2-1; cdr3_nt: TGTGCCAGCAGCCAGACCTACAATGAGCAGTTCTTC; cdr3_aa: CASSQTYNEQFF
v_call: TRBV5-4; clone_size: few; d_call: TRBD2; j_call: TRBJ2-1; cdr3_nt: TGTGCCAGCAGCTCGACTAGCGGGGCCTACAATGAGCAGTTCTTC; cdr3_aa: CASSSTSGAYNEQFF
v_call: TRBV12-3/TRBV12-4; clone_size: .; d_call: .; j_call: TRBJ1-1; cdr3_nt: TGTGTCAGCAGTTGGTGGGGAGAGTCTGCTTTCTTT; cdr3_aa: CVSSWWGESAFF
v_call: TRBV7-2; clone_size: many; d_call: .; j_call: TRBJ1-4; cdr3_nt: TGTGCCAGCAGCCCGACAGGCAGTGAAAAACTGTTTTTT; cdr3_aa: CASSPTGSEKLFF
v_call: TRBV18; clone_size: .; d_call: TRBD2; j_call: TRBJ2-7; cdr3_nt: TGTGCCAGCTCACCAGCGACTAGCAGCTACGAGCAGTACTTC; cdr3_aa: CASSPATSSYEQYF
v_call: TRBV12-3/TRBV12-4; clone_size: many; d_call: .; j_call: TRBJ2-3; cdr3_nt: TGTGCCAGCAGTTTGGCGGCGGATGGGACGCAGTATTTT; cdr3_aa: CASSLAADGTQYF
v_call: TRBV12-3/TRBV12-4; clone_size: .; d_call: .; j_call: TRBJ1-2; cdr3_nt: TGTGCCAGCAGTCCCGGGACACCTAACTATGGCTACACCTTC; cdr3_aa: CASSPGTPNYGYTF
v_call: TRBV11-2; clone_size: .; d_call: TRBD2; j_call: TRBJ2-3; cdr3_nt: TGTGCCAGCAGCTTAGGGCATAGCGGGAGAGCAGATACGCAGTATTTT; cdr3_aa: CASSLGHSGRADTQYF
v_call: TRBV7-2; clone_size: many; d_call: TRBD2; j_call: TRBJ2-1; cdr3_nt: TGTGCCAGCAGAGTATCGCGGGGGGCTTCCTACAATGAGCAGTTCTTC; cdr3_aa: CASRVSRGASYNEQFF
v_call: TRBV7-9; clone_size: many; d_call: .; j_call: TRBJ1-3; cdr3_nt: TGTGCCAGCAGTCTAGGGGATACCTTCTCTGGAAACACCATATATTTT; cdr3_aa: CASSLGDTFSGNTIYF
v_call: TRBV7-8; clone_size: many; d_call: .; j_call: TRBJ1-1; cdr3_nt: TGTGCCAGCAGCGCCCGCCGGAGGAACACTGAAGCTTTCTTT; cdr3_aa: CASSARRRNTEAFF